This T cell receptor beta chain appears in the sequencing data of a study of tumor-infiltrating lymphocytes in primary liver carcinoma (dated by TCRdb to the late 2010s). The study in broad terms: Surgical resection was performed in China between 2015 and 2016 on roughly 5 patients with histopathologically diagnosed primary liver carcinoma. TCRbeta repertoire sequencing covered about 35 specimens from 5 patients: 25 or so tumor regions, 5 adjacent noncancerous liver tissues and 5 peripheral blood samples. The study combined TCRbeta repertoire sequencing, expression microarrays and whole-exome sequencing across five regions of each liver tumor, with adjacent normal tissue and blood. The five patients, three men and two women aged 30 to 69 years, had hepatocellular carcinoma (four) or combined HCC and intrahepatic cholangiocarcinoma (one). Each sample produced roughly 3.65 to 7.13 million productive TCRbeta reads, and read depth showed no significant difference between tissue types. Reproducibility between technical replicate repertoires was high, with correlation coefficients above 0.98 and mean shared-clone rates near 0.89. The five patients had tumors of stage T1-T3 N0M0, with maximum diameters ranging from about 4.2 to 10 cm. General study outcomes and caveats: Repertoire overlap was found to be higher between tumor regions (mean approximately 36%) than between tumor-adjacent (around 17%) or tumor-blood (around 15%) pairs, consistent with antigen-driven expansion. Because sequencing covered only the TCR beta chain and unpaired alpha chains were not captured, true repertoire diversity is likely underestimated. The top 250 clones accounted for a significantly greater share of the repertoire in tumors than in blood (p = 0.039). Since the samples were bulk and unsorted, there was no way to compare CD4+ and CD8+ T cell repertoires. The study included only five or six patients, and the authors note findings should be validated in a larger study.

TCRbeta-specific cDNA was reverse-transcribed from about 520 ng total RNA using a constant-region primer and ProtoScript II reverse transcriptase. Three nested multiplex PCR rounds, following a slightly modified ARM-PCR procedure, were used to build the TCRbeta libraries. Multiplex TRBV1-TRBV30 forward primers and a Cbeta reverse primer were used in the first two PCR rounds, each of which was run for approximately 10 cycles. Sample barcodes and Illumina adapters were attached in a final 25-cycle PCR using Deep VentR polymerase. Before sequencing, amplicons of 200-500 bp were gel-purified using a QIAquick gel extraction kit. TCRbeta amplicons were sequenced on an Illumina HiSeq 2500 with 250-bp paired-end reads. The study's processing was this. Quality trimming of reads was performed with Trimmomatic v0.33, and paired reads were merged with FLASH v1.2.11 so that full CDR3 sequences could be recovered. V, D and J germline segments were assigned to the rearranged TCRbeta sequences by MiGEC v1.2.1b. Clonotype statistics and Shannon-Wiener diversity indices were calculated with VDJtools v1.0.0. To cut down on sampling bias, every analysis after diversity analysis relied on just the 250 most abundant clonotypes from each sample. The raw public reads went through TCRdb reprocessing: fastp at Q25, MiXCR clone calling, in-frame beta chains kept. A single entry per CDR3 protein holds the most common genes and DNA from its merged rows. It is TCRdb's table, rather than the study itself, that gives the V and J calls and clone size. The sample has approximately 300,000 distinct CDR3 sequences on record, around three fifths of them singletons. Jointly, the top ten make up more than 8.5% of the sample.

The CDR3 contains 18 residues, cysteine and phenylalanine counted. Only the CDR3 portion is preserved as DNA: 54 bases, with reading frame beginning at the first base. The germline V gene provides CDR1 LGHNA and CDR2 YSLEER. V is cut by 0 bases and J by 9 bases, and the space between the germline ends is 24 bases. Of note for this clonotype: It has no known antigen specificity. No per-base quality is available; no much larger clone lies one base away.

TRIzol reagent was used to extract blood RNA from unsorted whole blood, while the DNeasy Blood & Tissue kit provided the germline DNA. At the time of sampling, the patients were treatment-naive and had chronic HBV infection. Roughly 3.9 milliliters of peripheral blood were collected into K2EDTA tubes before surgery. The TCR was taken from a man aged 40-50 years with primary liver carcinoma and hepatitis B virus infection. The rearranged chain carries TRBV4-3 and TRBJ2-1; matching of 6 bases hints at TRBD2 as the D gene. The sequencing sample was made of peripheral blood. The CDR3 has the sequence CASSQEPPPVGGFSEQFF. The sequenced DNA: TGCGCCAGCAGCCAAGAGCCCCCTCCGGTGGGAGGATTTAGTGAGCAGTTCTTC.